The TCR beta chain under discussion was sequenced for a study of T cell responses to AZD1222 COVID-19 vaccine. Study findings and constraints: Baseline seropositivity occurred in only a handful of AZD1222 recipients. Repertoire samples came only from after the peak T cell response. The sample set comprised mostly white British donors with more females, and clonal diversity was possibly underestimated.

V lost 4 bases, J lost 2 bases, and 15 bases lay in between. This CDR3 comprises 16 residues. Germline CDR1 LGHDT, CDR2 YNNKEL (reference sequence). Data came from immunoSEQ multiplex PCR; TCRdb stores just in-frame clones and leaves some out. In the table there are 130,000 or so clones, around 89% of which are singletons. As to this clone: The antigen is unknown.

This TCR was recovered from an adult in good health. The specimen comprised peripheral blood, sampled on day 0 of AZD1222 vaccination. J is TRBJ2-1 and V is TRBV3-1 (or the pseudogene TRBV3-2); D is possibly TRBD1 or TRBD2 (5 bases each). CDR3 protein: CASSPQEGRTYNEQFF. CDR3 nucleotide sequence: TGTGCCAGCAGCCCTCAAGAGGGGCGAACCTACAATGAGCAGTTCTTC.